What follows are 6 T cell receptor beta chains derived from one specimen sequenced in a study of post-analysis software for immune sequencing data (dated by TCRdb to 2015 to 2017). What the authors observed across the whole study: About 5 TRBV segments, including TRBV5-6, TRBV5-1 and TRBV20-1, were significantly more frequent in patients than controls.

The antigens these receptors bind are not known. Receptor amplification or capture employed PCR. Sequencer: Illumina HiSeq 2500. Unique molecular identifiers were incorporated into TCR beta cDNA libraries to reduce PCR and sequencing biases. TCRdb trimmed public reads at Q25 via fastp, called clones via MiXCR and kept in-frame beta chains. For every CDR3 protein sequence, its rows merge into one entry that carries the most common genes and DNA. For this sample there are 550,000 to 700,000 distinct CDR3 sequences; around 47% appear just once. Roughly 1.7% of the sample is held by the ten biggest clonotypes. Sequencing used blood. These receptors were obtained from a girl aged 5 to 17 with multiple sclerosis.

In its sample, this clonotype was seen a few times. The chain employs TRBV5-1 and TRBJ1-4, with a possible D match to TRBD1 (5 bases). The CDR3 length is 15 residues. V was trimmed by 0 bases and J by 1 base, leaving 7 bases between them. The germline gives CDR1 SGHRS, CDR2 YFSETQ. In DNA form, the CDR3 reads TGCGCCAGCAGCTTGGGGACACTAACTAATGAAAAACTGTTTTTT. As protein: CASSLGTLTNEKLFF.

The chain has TRBV6-4 and TRBJ2-1, with D perhaps given as TRBD1 or TRBD2 (5 bases each). CDR1 is MRHNA, CDR2 SNTAGT, per germline. The CDR3 is 13 residues long. Trimming shortened V by 8 bases and J by 2 bases, and 10 bases separated the two germline ends. The CDR3 coding sequence is TGTGCCAGCGCGAGGGGAACCTACAATGAGCAGTTCTTC. It codes for CASARGTYNEQFF.

The sample holds many counts of this clonotype. V usage is TRBV7-9 and J usage is TRBJ2-1, with D perhaps TRBD2 (6 bases). The CDR3 runs to 15 residues. Germline V gene sequence: CDR1 SEHNR, CDR2 FQNEAQ (reference sequence). The V end was cut by 5 bases, the J end by 2 bases, with 13 bases between. CDR3 region: CASSQSGLTYNEQFF. The CDR3 coding sequence is TGTGCCAGCAGCCAATCGGGACTTACCTACAATGAGCAGTTCTTC.

The chain uses TRBV15 and TRBJ2-5, with D maybe TRBD2 (7 bases). The germline gives CDR1 LNHNV, CDR2 YYDKDF (reference sequence). V lost 2 bases and J lost 5, with 21 bases in between. This CDR3 has 17 residues. The CDR3 DNA reads TGTGCCACCAGCAGATCCCCTCGTCGGGGGGCGGACGAGACCCAGTACTTC. Protein product: CATSRSPRRGADETQYF.

V gene TRBV10-3 combines with J gene TRBJ2-3, with 9 bases fitting TRBD2. This CDR3 has 15 residues. CDR1 is ENHRY and CDR2 is SYGVKD in the germline V gene. J lost 4 bases, V lost 6 bases, and 8 bases had no gene match. CDR3 nucleotides: TGTGCCATCAGAGATAGCGGGAGCGGTTCAGATACGCAGTATTTT. Translation gives CAIRDSGSGSDTQYF.

The V call is TRBV29-1, the J call TRBJ2-7; TRBD2 matches 9 bases. There are 13 residues in the CDR3. V was pared by 3 bases and J by 6 bases, with 6 bases of the junction left unmatched. Germline assignment: CDR1 SQVTM and CDR2 ANQGSEA. CDR3 residues: CSVERAGGSEQYF. CDR3 nucleotide sequence: TGCAGCGTTGAGCGAGCGGGAGGTTCCGAGCAGTACTTC.